Presented here are 2 T cell receptor beta chains from one specimen sequenced in a study of T cell responses to AZD1222 COVID-19 vaccine. This table comes from immunoSEQ multiplex PCR, and its TCRdb copy is limited to in-frame clones, with some not included. Of 89,000 or so clones listed, 80% to 95% are singletons. The source material was peripheral blood, sampled 28 days after the second AZD1222 dose. The receptors originated from an adult who received the AZD1222 COVID-19 vaccine.

J is TRBJ1-2 and V is TRBV7-2; no reliable D call. V lost 5 bases and J lost 6, with 16 bases in between. Germline CDR1 is SGHTA and CDR2 is FQGNSA. The CDR3 covers 14 residues. The CDR3: CASSHFKQEDGYTF. In DNA, the CDR3 is TGTGCCAGCAGCCATTTTAAGCAAGAAGATGGCTACACCTTC.

This clone was seen just once. V is TRBV28 and J is TRBJ2-7; no clear D gene. Germline V gives CDR1 MDHEN, CDR2 SYDVKM. Trimming pared 5 bases from V and 2 bases from J, leaving 7 bases between. The CDR3 is made up of 12 amino acids. CDR3 amino acids: CASSPSPYEQYF. CDR3 DNA: TGTGCCAGCAGTCCATCCCCCTACGAGCAGTACTTC.